This entry features one T cell receptor beta chain sequence. The antigen is unknown. The data were obtained in a study of beta chain features in type 1 diabetes. Looking at the study overall: Healthy donors, compared against patients, showed similar age, gender and cell yields.

Reverse transcription of all isolated RNA meant that expressed TCRB transcripts were sequenced. Profiling relied on immunoSEQ multiplex PCR, and the TCRdb table lists in-frame clones only, not all of them. Of approximately 250,000 clones detected, roughly a tenth appear once; the ten largest clones hold roughly 0.017%. Study-wide points: In all four CD4+ subsets, TCRB CDR3 length was significantly, moderately reduced in type 1 diabetes.

The sample was naive CD4+ T cells from blood. The TCR originated in a man in his thirties or forties with type 1 diabetes.

CDR3: CASSRDRANEKLFF. The CDR3 bases are TGTGCCAGCAGCCGGGACAGGGCTAATGAAAAACTGTTTTTT. The rearrangement links TRBV2 to TRBJ1-4; 9 bases align to TRBD1. The CDR3 spans 14 residues. V was pared by 6 bases and J by 3 bases, with 2 bases of the junction left unmatched. The germline CDR1 and CDR2 sequences are SNHLY and FYNNEI.